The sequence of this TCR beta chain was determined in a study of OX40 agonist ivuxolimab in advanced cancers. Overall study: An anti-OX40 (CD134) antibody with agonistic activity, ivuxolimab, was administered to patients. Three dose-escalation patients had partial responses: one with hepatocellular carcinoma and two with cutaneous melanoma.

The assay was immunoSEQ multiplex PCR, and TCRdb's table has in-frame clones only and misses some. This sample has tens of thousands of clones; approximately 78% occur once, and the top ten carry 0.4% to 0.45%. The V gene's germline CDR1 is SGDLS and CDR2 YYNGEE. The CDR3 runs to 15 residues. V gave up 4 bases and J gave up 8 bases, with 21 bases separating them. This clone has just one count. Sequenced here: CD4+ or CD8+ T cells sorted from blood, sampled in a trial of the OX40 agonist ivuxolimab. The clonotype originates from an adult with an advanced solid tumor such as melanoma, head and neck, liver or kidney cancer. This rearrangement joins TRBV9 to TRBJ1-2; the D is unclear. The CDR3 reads CASSPRDRPLLGYTF. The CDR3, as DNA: TGTGCCAGCAGCCCCCGCGATAGGCCTCTACTGGGCTACACCTTC.